This is a list of T cell receptor beta chains from one sample in a study of beta chain features in type 1 diabetes. Method: immunoSEQ multiplex PCR; TCRdb's copy keeps in-frame clones and lacks some. The sample contains 150,000 to 200,000 clones, about 12% of which appear only once. Sequencing was done on a sample of central memory CD4+ T cells from blood. The receptors were sampled from a woman aged 18 to 35 in good health. Each CDR3 is given with its conserved first and last residue. D genes are given only for firm matches. Size is omitted from some rows. Given values are once, few, many or a class for expanded clones.

d_call j_call clone_size v_call cdr3_aa cdr3_nt
- TRBJ1-1 few TRBV30 CAWSDQGGTEAFF TGTGCCTGGAGTGACCAGGGCGGCACTGAAGCTTTCTTT
- TRBJ1-2 few TRBV21-1 CASSKGGGDVNYGYTF TGTGCCAGCAGCAAAGGGGGAGGGGACGTTAACTATGGCTACACCTTC
TRBD2 TRBJ2-1 - TRBV15 CATSNRLAGGLYNEQFF TGTGCCACCAGCAATCGACTAGCGGGAGGGTTGTACAATGAGCAGTTCTTC
- TRBJ2-1 few TRBV11-3 CASSFRGAYNEQFF TGTGCCAGCAGCTTTCGGGGAGCCTACAATGAGCAGTTCTTC
- TRBJ1-3 once TRBV30 CAWSGGVNSGNTIYF TGTGCCTGGAGTGGAGGCGTTAACTCTGGAAACACCATATATTTT
- TRBJ1-2 - TRBV7-2 CASSPDRNYGYTF TGTGCCAGCAGCCCCGACAGAAACTATGGCTACACCTTC
- TRBJ1-1 few TRBV5-6 CASSPGGPGLGTEAFF TGTGCCAGCAGCCCAGGAGGTCCGGGTCTTGGCACTGAAGCTTTCTTT
- TRBJ2-7 - TRBV27 CASSLSRVPTRQQYF TGTGCCAGCAGTTTATCGCGGGTTCCGACTAGGCAGCAGTACTTC
- TRBJ2-4 few TRBV28 CASSTPSVAKNIQYF TGTGCCAGCAGTACCCCCAGCGTAGCCAAAAACATTCAGTACTTC
- TRBJ2-7 few TRBV7-2 CASIKSPGLSYEQYF TGTGCCAGCATCAAATCCCCGGGACTGAGCTACGAGCAGTACTTC
TRBD2 TRBJ2-1 few TRBV30 CAWSVGLAGGNEQFF TGTGCCTGGAGTGTAGGACTAGCGGGAGGGAATGAGCAGTTCTTC
- TRBJ1-1 - TRBV6-5 CASSYSERTEAFF TGTGCCAGCAGTTACTCGGAGCGGACTGAAGCTTTCTTT
TRBD1 TRBJ1-2 - TRBV7-9 CASSPGQVNYGYTF TGTGCCAGCAGCCCAGGACAGGTTAACTATGGCTACACCTTC
TRBD1 TRBJ2-1 - TRBV6-6 CASARDRTKNEQFF TGTGCCAGCGCTAGGGACAGGACAAAGAATGAGCAGTTCTTC
- TRBJ1-1 - TRBV4-2 CASSQVGGNPNTEAFF TGTGCCAGCAGCCAAGTCGGAGGAAACCCGAACACTGAAGCTTTCTTT
TRBD2 TRBJ2-1 few TRBV30 CAWRGLAGEGGGGYNEQFF TGTGCCTGGAGAGGTCTAGCGGGAGAAGGGGGAGGGGGTTACAATGAGCAGTTCTTC
TRBD2 TRBJ2-1 few TRBV2 CASSVGGRVSYNEQFF TGTGCCAGCAGTGTAGGTGGGAGGGTATCCTACAATGAGCAGTTCTTC
- TRBJ2-5 - TRBV2 CASSDDRSNQETQYF TGTGCCAGCAGTGATGACAGGTCAAACCAAGAGACCCAGTACTTC
- TRBJ1-2 few TRBV15 CATSVGGAGNYGYTF TGTGCCACCAGCGTAGGGGGGGCTGGTAACTATGGCTACACCTTC
- TRBJ2-7 few TRBV6-6 CASRWGSASYEQYF TGTGCCAGCAGGTGGGGCAGCGCCTCCTACGAGCAGTACTTC
TRBD2 TRBJ2-7 - TRBV27 CASSLRGRSHEQYF TGTGCCAGCAGTTTACGCGGGAGGAGCCACGAGCAGTACTTC
- TRBJ2-5 few TRBV5-1 CASSLISRETQYF TGCGCCAGCAGCTTGATTAGCCGAGAGACCCAGTACTTC